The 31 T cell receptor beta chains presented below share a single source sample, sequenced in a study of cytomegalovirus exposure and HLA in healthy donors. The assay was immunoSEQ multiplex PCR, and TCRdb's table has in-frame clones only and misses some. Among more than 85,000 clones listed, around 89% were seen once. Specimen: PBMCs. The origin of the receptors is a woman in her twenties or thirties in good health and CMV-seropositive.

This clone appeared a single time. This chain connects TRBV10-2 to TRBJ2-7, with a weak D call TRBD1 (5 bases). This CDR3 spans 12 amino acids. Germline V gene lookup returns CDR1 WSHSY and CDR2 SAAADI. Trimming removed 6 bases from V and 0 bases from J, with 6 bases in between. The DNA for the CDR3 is TGCGCCAGCAGAGGGGCCTCCTACGAGCAGTACTTC. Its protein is CASRGASYEQYF.

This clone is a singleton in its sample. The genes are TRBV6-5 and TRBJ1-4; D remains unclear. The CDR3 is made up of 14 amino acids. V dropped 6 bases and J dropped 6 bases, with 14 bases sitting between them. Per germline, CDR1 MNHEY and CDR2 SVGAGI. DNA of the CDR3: TGTGCCAGCAGCCAAGTCCGGGATCATGAAAAACTGTTTTTT. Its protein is CASSQVRDHEKLFF.

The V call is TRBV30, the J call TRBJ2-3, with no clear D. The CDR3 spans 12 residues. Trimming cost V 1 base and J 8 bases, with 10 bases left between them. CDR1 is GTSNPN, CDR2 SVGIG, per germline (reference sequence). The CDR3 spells CAWSAGLTTQYF. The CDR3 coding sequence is TGTGCCTGGAGTGCGGGTCTCACTACGCAGTATTTT.

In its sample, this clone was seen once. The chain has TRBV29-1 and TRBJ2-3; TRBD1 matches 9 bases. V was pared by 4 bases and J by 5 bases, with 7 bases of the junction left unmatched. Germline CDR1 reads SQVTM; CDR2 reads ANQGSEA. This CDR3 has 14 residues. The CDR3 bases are TGCAGCGTTGGGGCCCCGGGACAGGGAGATACGCAGTATTTT. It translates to CSVGAPGQGDTQYF.

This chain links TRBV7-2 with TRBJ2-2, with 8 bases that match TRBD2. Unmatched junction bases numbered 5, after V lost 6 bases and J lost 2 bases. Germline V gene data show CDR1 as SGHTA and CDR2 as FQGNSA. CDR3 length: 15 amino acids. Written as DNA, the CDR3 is TGTGCCAGCAGTTCTAGCGGGCACAACACCGGGGAGCTGTTTTTT. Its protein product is CASSSSGHNTGELFF.

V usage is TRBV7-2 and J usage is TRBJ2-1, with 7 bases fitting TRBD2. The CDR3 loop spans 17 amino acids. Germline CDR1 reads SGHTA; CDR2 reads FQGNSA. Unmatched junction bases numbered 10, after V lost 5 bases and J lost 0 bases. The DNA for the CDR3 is TGTGCCAGCAGCAAAGGGTTGACTAGCCACTCCTACAATGAGCAGTTCTTC. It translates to CASSKGLTSHSYNEQFF.

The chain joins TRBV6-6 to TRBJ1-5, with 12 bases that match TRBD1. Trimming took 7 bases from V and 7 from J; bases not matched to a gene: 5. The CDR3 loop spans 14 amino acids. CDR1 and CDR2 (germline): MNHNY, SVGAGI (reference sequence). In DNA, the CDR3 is TGTGCCAGCAAGGGACAGGGGGCAGAACAGCCCCAGCATTTT. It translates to CASKGQGAEQPQHF.

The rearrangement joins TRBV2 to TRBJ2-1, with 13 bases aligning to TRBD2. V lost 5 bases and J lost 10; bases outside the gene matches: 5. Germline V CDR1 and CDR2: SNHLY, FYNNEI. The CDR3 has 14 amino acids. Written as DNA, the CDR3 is TGTGCCAGCAGTCGACTAGCGGGAGGAGGAGAGCAGTTCTTC. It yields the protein CASSRLAGGGEQFF. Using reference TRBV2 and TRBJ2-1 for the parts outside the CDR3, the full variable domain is EPEVTQTPSHQVTQMGQEVILRCVPISNHLYFYWYRQILGQKVEFLVSFYNNEISEKSEIFDDQFSVERPDGSNFTLKIRSTKLEDSAMYFCASSRLAGGGEQFFGPGTRLTVL.

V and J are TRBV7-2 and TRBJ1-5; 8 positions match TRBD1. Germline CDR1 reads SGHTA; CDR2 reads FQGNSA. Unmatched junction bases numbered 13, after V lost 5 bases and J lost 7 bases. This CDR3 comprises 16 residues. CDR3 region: CASSPLGRGLEQPQHF. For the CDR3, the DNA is TGTGCCAGCAGCCCCCTCGGCAGGGGGCTAGAACAGCCCCAGCATTTT.

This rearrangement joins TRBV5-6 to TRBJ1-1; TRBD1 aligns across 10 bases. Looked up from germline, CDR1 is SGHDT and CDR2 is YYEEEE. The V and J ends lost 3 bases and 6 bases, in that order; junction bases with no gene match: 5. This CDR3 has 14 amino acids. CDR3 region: CASSSDRGRAEAFF. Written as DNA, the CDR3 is TGTGCCAGCAGCTCGGACAGGGGGAGGGCTGAAGCTTTCTTT.

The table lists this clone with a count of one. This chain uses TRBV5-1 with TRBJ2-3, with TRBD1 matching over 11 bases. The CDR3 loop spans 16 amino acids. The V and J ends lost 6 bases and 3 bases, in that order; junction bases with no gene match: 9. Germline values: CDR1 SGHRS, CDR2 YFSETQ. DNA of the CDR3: TGCGCCAGCACCACCCAGGGACAGGGGGGAACAGATACGCAGTATTTT. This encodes CASTTQGQGGTDTQYF.

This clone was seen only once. This chain's CDR3 is CASSLVANTGELFF. The DNA of the CDR3 is TGCGCCAGCAGCTTGGTAGCGAACACCGGGGAGCTGTTTTTT. This chain connects TRBV5-1 to TRBJ2-2; D is undetermined. V lost 0 bases and J 0 bases, leaving 3 bases between the germline ends. Germline V gene data show CDR1 as SGHRS and CDR2 as YFSETQ. The CDR3 is made up of 14 amino acids. Using reference TRBV5-1 and TRBJ2-2 for the parts outside the CDR3, the full variable domain is KAGVTQTPRYLIKTRGQQVTLSCSPISGHRSVSWYQQTPGQGLQFLFEYFSETQRNKGNFPGRFSGRQFSNSRSEMNVSTLELGDSALYLCASSLVANTGELFFGEGSRLTVL.

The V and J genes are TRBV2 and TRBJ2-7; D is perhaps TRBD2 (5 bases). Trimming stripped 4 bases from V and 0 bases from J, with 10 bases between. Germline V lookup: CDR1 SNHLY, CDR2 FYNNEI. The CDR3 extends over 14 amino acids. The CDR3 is CASSGAGNSYEQYF. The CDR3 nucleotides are TGTGCCAGCAGTGGGGCCGGGAACTCCTACGAGCAGTACTTC.

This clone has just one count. The CDR3: CASSPGGLRDEQYF. Written as DNA, the CDR3 is TGTGCCAGTAGTCCGGGAGGCCTCAGGGACGAGCAGTACTTC. V is TRBV19 and J is TRBJ2-7, with TRBD2 matching over 7 bases. Germline V gene lookup returns CDR1 LNHDA and CDR2 SQIVND (reference sequence). The CDR3 sequence is 14 residues long. Losses at the gene ends were 5 bases for V and 5 bases for J; bases not matched to a gene: 9. Variable domain in full (rest from reference TRBV19 and TRBJ2-7): DGGITQSPKYLFRKEGQNVTLSCEQNLNHDAMYWYRQDPGQGLRLIYYSQIVNDFQKGDIAEGYSVSREKKESFPLTVTSAQKNPTAFYLCASSPGGLRDEQYFGPGTRLTVT.

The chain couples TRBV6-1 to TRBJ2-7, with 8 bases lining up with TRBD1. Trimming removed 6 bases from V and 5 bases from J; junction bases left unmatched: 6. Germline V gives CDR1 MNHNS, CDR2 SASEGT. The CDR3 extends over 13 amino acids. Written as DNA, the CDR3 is TGTGCCAGCAGAGACAGGGGCCCTGACGAGCAGTACTTC. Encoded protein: CASRDRGPDEQYF.

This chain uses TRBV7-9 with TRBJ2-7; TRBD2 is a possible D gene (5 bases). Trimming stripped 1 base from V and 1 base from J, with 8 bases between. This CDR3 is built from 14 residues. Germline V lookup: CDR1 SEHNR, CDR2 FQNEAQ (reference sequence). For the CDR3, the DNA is TGTGCCAGCAGCTTAGAATCGGGGTCCTACGAGCAGTACTTC. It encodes CASSLESGSYEQYF.

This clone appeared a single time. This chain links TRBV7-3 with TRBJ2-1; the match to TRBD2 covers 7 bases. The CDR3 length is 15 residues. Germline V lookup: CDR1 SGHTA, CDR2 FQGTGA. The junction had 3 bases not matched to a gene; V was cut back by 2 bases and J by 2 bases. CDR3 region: CASSLEGLAYNEQFF. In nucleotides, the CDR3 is TGTGCCAGCAGCTTAGAAGGACTAGCCTACAATGAGCAGTTCTTC. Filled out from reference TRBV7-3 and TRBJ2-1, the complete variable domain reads GAGVSQTPSNKVTEKGKYVELRCDPISGHTALYWYRQSLGQGPEFLIYFQGTGAADDSGLPNDRFFAVRPEGSVSTLKIQRTERGDSAVYLCASSLEGLAYNEQFFGPGTRLTVL.

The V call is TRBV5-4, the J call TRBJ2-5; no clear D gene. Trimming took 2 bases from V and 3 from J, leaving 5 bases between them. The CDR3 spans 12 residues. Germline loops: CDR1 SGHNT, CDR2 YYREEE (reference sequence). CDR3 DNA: TGTGCCAGCAGCTTAATAGAAGAGACCCAGTACTTC. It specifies CASSLIEETQYF. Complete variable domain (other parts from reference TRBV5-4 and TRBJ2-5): ETGVTQSPTHLIKTRGQQVTLRCSSQSGHNTVSWYQQALGQGPQFIFQYYREEENGRGNFPPRFSGLQFPNYSSELNVNALELDDSALYLCASSLIEETQYFGPGTRLLVL.

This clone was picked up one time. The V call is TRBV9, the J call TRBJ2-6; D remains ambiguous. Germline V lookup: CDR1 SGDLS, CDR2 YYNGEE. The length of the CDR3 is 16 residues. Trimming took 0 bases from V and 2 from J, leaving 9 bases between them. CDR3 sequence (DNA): TGTGCCAGCAGCGTAGGCCCGGGTACTGGGGCCAACGTCCTGACTTTC. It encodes CASSVGPGTGANVLTF.

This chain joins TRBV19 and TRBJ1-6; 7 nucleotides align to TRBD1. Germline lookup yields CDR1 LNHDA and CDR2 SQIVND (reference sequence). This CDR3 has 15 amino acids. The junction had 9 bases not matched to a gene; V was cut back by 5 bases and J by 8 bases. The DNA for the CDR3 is TGTGCCAGTAGTGACCGGGACAGCCTTTATTCACCCCTCCACTTT. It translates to CASSDRDSLYSPLHF.

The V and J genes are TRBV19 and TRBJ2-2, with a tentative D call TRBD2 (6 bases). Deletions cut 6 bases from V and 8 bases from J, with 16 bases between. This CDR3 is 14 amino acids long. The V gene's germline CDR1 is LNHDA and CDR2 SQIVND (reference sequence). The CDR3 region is CASSPLGGEGELFF. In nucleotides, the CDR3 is TGTGCCAGTAGCCCCCTGGGGGGAGAGGGGGAGCTGTTTTTT.

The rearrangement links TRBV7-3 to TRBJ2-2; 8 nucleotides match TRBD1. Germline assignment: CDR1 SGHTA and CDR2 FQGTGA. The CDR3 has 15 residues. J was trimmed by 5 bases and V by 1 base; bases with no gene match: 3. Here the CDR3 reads CASSLKTGATGELFF. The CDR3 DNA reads TGTGCCAGCAGCTTAAAGACAGGGGCAACCGGGGAGCTGTTTTTT.

Here the CDR3 DNA reads TGCAGTGCAACTAACACTGAAGCTTTCTTT. Residues: CSATNTEAFF. V and J are TRBV20-1 and TRBJ1-1; D not certain. CDR3 length equals 10 residues. Trimming shortened V by 6 bases and J by 2 bases, and 4 bases separated the two germline ends. Looked up from germline, CDR1 is DFQATT and CDR2 is SNEGSKA (reference sequence).

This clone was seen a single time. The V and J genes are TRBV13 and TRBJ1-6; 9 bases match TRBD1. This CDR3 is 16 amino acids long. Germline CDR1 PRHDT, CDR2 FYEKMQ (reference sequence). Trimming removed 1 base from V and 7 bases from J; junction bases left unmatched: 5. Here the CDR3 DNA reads TGTGCCAGCAGCTTAGCTACAGGGGGCTCGAATTCACCCCTCCACTTT. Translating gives CASSLATGGSNSPLHF.

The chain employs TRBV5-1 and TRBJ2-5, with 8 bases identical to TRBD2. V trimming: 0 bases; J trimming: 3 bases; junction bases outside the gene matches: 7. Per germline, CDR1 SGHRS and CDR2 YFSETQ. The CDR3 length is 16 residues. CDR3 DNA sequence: TGCGCCAGCAGCTTGGGGGCCGGGACTAGAAAAGAGACCCAGTACTTC. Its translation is CASSLGAGTRKETQYF.

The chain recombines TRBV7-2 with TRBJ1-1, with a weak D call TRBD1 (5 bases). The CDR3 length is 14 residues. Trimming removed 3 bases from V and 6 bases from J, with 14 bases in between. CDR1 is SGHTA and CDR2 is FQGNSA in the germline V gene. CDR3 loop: CASSFLQGRAEAFF. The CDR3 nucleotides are TGTGCCAGCAGCTTCCTTCAGGGCAGGGCTGAAGCTTTCTTT.

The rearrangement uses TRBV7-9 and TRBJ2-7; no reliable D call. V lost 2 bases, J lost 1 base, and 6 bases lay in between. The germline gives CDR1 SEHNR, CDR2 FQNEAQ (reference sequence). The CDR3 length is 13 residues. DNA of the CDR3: TGTGCCAGCAGCTTATCCGGGTCCTACGAGCAGTACTTC. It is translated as CASSLSGSYEQYF.

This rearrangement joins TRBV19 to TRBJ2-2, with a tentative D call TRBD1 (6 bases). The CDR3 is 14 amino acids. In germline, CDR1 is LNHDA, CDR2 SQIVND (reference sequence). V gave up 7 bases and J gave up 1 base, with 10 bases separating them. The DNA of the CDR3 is TGTGCCAGTACCCCGGGACAGAACACCGGGGAGCTGTTTTTT. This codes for CASTPGQNTGELFF.

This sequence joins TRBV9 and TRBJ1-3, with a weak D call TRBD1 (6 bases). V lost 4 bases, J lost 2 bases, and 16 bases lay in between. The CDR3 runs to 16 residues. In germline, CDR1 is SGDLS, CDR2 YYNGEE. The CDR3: CASSPSPRTAGNTIYF. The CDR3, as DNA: TGTGCCAGCAGCCCGAGTCCGAGGACAGCTGGAAACACCATATATTTT.

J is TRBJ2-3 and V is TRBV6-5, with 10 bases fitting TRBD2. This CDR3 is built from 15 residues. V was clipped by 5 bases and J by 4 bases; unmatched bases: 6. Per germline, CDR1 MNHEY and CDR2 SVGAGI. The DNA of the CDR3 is TGTGCCAGCAGTCGAGCCGGGACTAGCGCAGATACGCAGTATTTT. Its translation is CASSRAGTSADTQYF.

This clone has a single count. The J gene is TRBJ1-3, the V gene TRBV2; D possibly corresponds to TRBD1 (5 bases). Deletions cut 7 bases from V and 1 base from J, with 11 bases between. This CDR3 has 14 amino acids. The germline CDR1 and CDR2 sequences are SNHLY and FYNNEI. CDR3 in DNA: TGTGCCAGCAAGAAAGGGGCGTCTGGAAACACCATATATTTT. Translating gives CASKKGASGNTIYF.